The next 29 T cell receptor beta chains were all read from a single sample in a study of T cells and Merkel cell carcinoma outcomes. This table comes from immunoSEQ multiplex PCR, and its TCRdb copy is limited to in-frame clones, with some not included. The sample lists 600 or so clones, about nine tenths seen once, with 8.8% in the top ten. Sequencing was carried out using tumor tissue from Merkel cell carcinoma. The source is a human donor with Merkel cell carcinoma.

The chain couples TRBV9 to TRBJ2-5; tentatively, D is TRBD2 (6 bases). Looked up from germline, CDR1 is SGDLS and CDR2 is YYNGEE. The CDR3 has 13 residues. V was cut by 0 bases and J by 7 bases, with 10 bases left in between. The CDR3 here is CASSVAEGGTQYF. The CDR3 region has the DNA TGTGCCAGCAGCGTAGCAGAGGGAGGGACCCAGTACTTC.

In this sample, this clone turned up once. The chain joins TRBV9 to TRBJ2-4; D is possibly TRBD1 or TRBD2 (6 bases each). This CDR3 is built from 13 residues. The germline CDR1 and CDR2 sequences are SGDLS and YYNGEE. Trimming shortened V by 0 bases and J by 8 bases, and 9 bases separated the two germline ends. CDR3 protein: CASSVAGEDIQYF. The CDR3 DNA reads as TGTGCCAGCAGCGTAGCAGGGGAGGACATTCAGTACTTC.

V usage is TRBV7-2 and J usage is TRBJ2-1; D uncertain. The CDR3 is made up of 13 amino acids. Per the germline V gene, CDR1 is SGHTA and CDR2 is FQGNSA. Trimming removed 1 base from V and 3 bases from J, with 4 bases in between. The CDR3 reads CASSLEIYNEQFF. The CDR3 region has the DNA TGTGCCAGCAGCTTAGAAATCTACAATGAGCAGTTCTTC.

The chain employs TRBV4-2 and TRBJ1-5; 7 bases fit TRBD1. The CDR3 consists of 16 residues. Trimming took 2 bases from V and 8 from J; bases not matched to a gene: 12. Germline V lookup: CDR1 LGHNA, CDR2 YNFKEQ. The CDR3 loop reads CASSQNAGGPSEPQHF. DNA for the CDR3: TGTGCCAGCAGCCAAAACGCAGGGGGACCATCGGAGCCCCAGCATTTT.

The chain couples TRBV18 to TRBJ2-7; D not resolved. There are 16 residues in the CDR3. Germline CDR1 is KGHSH and CDR2 is LQKENI. V lost 1 base to trimming and J lost 0 bases, with 13 bases between them. CDR3 sequence (DNA): TGTGCCAGCTCACCACGTTCGGGCTCAGGCTCCTACGAGCAGTACTTC. It codes for CASSPRSGSGSYEQYF.

The chain uses TRBV4-1 and TRBJ2-3; 7 bases agree with TRBD1. The CDR3 is 12 amino acids. V trimming: 4 bases; J trimming: 12 bases; junction bases outside the gene matches: 7. Germline-derived CDR1 and CDR2 are MGHRA and YSYEKL. CDR3 loop: CASSRPGQTQYF. Here the CDR3 DNA reads TGCGCCAGCAGCCGGCCGGGACAGACACAGTATTTT.

The rearrangement links TRBV15 to TRBJ2-7; 12 bases match TRBD2. This CDR3 spans 15 amino acids. Germline CDR1 is LNHNV and CDR2 is YYDKDF (reference sequence). J was trimmed by 2 bases and V by 1 base; bases with no gene match: 0. The CDR3 DNA reads TGTGCCACCAGCAGAGGACTAGCGGGGGCCTACGAGCAGTACTTC. Its protein product is CATSRGLAGAYEQYF.

As regards this clone: Other DNA sequences in this specimen translate into the identical CDR3. J is TRBJ2-7 and V is TRBV5-1, with 9 bases matching TRBD2. The germline CDR1 and CDR2 sequences are SGHRS and YFSETQ. V was pared by 0 bases and J by 2 bases, with 3 bases of the junction left unmatched. The CDR3 spans 15 residues. CDR3 DNA sequence: TGCGCCAGCAGCTTGGTGGCTAGCGGGACCTACGAGCAGTACTTC. It specifies CASSLVASGTYEQYF.

CDR3 sequence: CASSLANLPSGSHDEQFF. The CDR3 DNA follows: TGTGCCAGCAGCTTAGCCAACCTTCCTAGCGGGAGTCACGATGAGCAGTTCTTC. The gene calls are TRBV7-8 and TRBJ2-1; 10 bases fit TRBD2. This CDR3 has 18 amino acids. Trimming cost V 0 bases and J 8 bases; bases outside gene matches: 13. CDR1 and CDR2 from the germline V gene are SGHVS and FQNEAQ. Based on the CDR3 plus reference TRBV7-8 and TRBJ2-1, the full variable domain is GAGVSQSPRYKVAKRGQDVALRCDPISGHVSLFWYQQALGQGPEFLTYFQNEAQLDKSGLPSDRFFAERPEGSVSTLKIQRTQQEDSAVYLCASSLANLPSGSHDEQFFGPGTRLTVL.

This rearrangement joins TRBV18 to TRBJ1-1; no firm D call. V lost 1 base, J lost 0 bases, and 6 bases lay in between. CDR3 length equals 14 residues. Germline values: CDR1 KGHSH, CDR2 LQKENI. In nucleotides, the CDR3 is TGTGCCAGCTCACCACAGTCAATGAACACTGAAGCTTTCTTT. This gives the protein CASSPQSMNTEAFF.

This sequence joins TRBV13 and TRBJ2-7; TRBD2 agrees at 7 bases. The germline V gene encodes CDR1 PRHDT and CDR2 FYEKMQ (reference sequence). There are 14 residues in the CDR3. J gave up 2 bases and V 5 bases, and 6 bases lay outside the gene matches. The CDR3 sequence is CASSIYGRPYEQYF. CDR3 nucleotides: TGTGCCAGCAGCATTTACGGGAGGCCCTACGAGCAGTACTTC.

Comment on this clone: At one of its ends the junction is not consistent with the germline gene, which may arise from a read error. The same CDR3 can be traced to other DNA sequences in this sample. The chain employs TRBV28 and TRBJ2-3; 10 bases are a match to TRBD2. The germline gives CDR1 MDHEN, CDR2 SYDVKM. The CDR3 sequence is 16 residues long. CDR3 sequence: CASSLPLGLATDTQYF. Written as DNA, the CDR3 is TGTGCCAGTAGTTTACCCCTGGGACTAGCGACAGATACGCAGTATTTT. The full variable domain, completed using reference TRBV28 and TRBJ2-3, is DVKVTQSSRYLVKRTGEKVFLECVQDMDHENMFWYRQDPGLGLRLIYFSYDVKMKEKGDIPEGYSVSREKKERFSLILESASTNQTSMYLCASSLPLGLATDTQYFGPGTRLTVL.

The chain links TRBV5-1 to TRBJ1-1; possible D gene TRBD1, 5 bases. V gave up 2 bases and J gave up 2 bases, with 10 bases separating them. Germline CDR1 and CDR2: SGHRS and YFSETQ. The CDR3 runs to 14 residues. The CDR3 DNA is TGCGCCAGCAGCTTCGGGACTCTAAACACTGAAGCTTTCTTT. It specifies CASSFGTLNTEAFF.

The chain combines TRBV7-9 with TRBJ1-3, with D uncertain. CDR1 and CDR2 (germline): SEHNR, FQNEAQ (reference sequence). The CDR3 extends over 14 amino acids. V was shortened by 1 base and J by 0 bases, with 4 bases between the two germline ends. For the CDR3, the DNA is TGTGCCAGCAGCTTAGGGCTCTCTGGAAACACCATATATTTT. It specifies CASSLGLSGNTIYF. Filled out from reference TRBV7-9 and TRBJ1-3, the complete variable domain reads DTGVSQNPRHKITKRGQNVTFRCDPISEHNRLYWYRQTLGQGPEFLTYFQNEAQLEKSRLLSDRFSAERPKGSFSTLEIQRTEQGDSAMYLCASSLGLSGNTIYFGEGSWLTVV.

The chain is built from TRBV5-6 and TRBJ2-1; 9 bases align to TRBD1. The CDR3 has 13 residues. V gave up 3 bases and J gave up 8 bases; unmatched junction bases: 3. Germline V lookup: CDR1 SGHDT, CDR2 YYEEEE. CDR3: CASSWDREDEQFF. DNA for the CDR3: TGTGCCAGCAGCTGGGACAGGGAAGATGAGCAGTTCTTC.

The rearrangement uses TRBV4-1 and TRBJ1-1; 9 nucleotides match TRBD1. The CDR3 contains 15 residues. V lost 4 bases, J lost 5 bases, and 8 bases stayed unmatched. The germline V gene encodes CDR1 MGHRA and CDR2 YSYEKL. The CDR3: CASSRLDRGGTEAFF. The DNA for the CDR3 is TGCGCCAGCAGCCGCCTGGACAGGGGAGGAACTGAAGCTTTCTTT.

V and J are TRBV19 and TRBJ2-7; TRBD1 might be the D (5 bases). Trimming left V 3 bases short and J 6 bases short, with 12 bases between. The CDR3 contains 13 residues. Germline CDR1 is LNHDA and CDR2 is SQIVND (reference sequence). The CDR3 region is CASSILWQGEQYF. The CDR3 nucleotides are TGTGCCAGTAGTATTCTTTGGCAGGGCGAGCAGTACTTC.

The CDR3 nucleotides are TGTGCCTCGGGGACAGGGGGTTTAGATACGCAGTATTTT. This sequence encodes CASGTGGLDTQYF. This chain joins TRBV10-3 and TRBJ2-3; 11 nucleotides line up with TRBD1. Germline V gene sequence: CDR1 ENHRY, CDR2 SYGVKD. The trim removed 11 bases at V and 5 bases at J, leaving 6 bases unmatched. The CDR3 extends over 13 amino acids.

The J gene is TRBJ2-7, the V gene TRBV27, with D possibly being TRBD2 (5 bases). CDR1 and CDR2 (germline): MNHEY, SMNVEV (reference sequence). CDR3 length: 14 amino acids. The V gene lost 4 bases and the J gene lost 6 bases, with 16 bases spanning the gap. CDR3 residues: CASSWTSEGTEQYF. In DNA form, the CDR3 reads TGTGCCAGCAGTTGGACCAGTGAGGGTACCGAGCAGTACTTC.

This clone appeared a single time. This chain links TRBV6-4 with TRBJ2-2; a weak D match, TRBD1 (5 bases). Germline CDR1 and CDR2: MRHNA and SNTAGT. V was pared by 6 bases and J by 6 bases, with 8 bases between. The CDR3 spans 12 residues. CDR3 protein: CASRGAPGELFF. CDR3 DNA sequence: TGTGCCAGCAGAGGGGCCCCCGGGGAGCTGTTTTTT.

V and J are TRBV2 and TRBJ2-1; D not resolved. V was trimmed by 10 bases and J by 2 bases, leaving 6 bases between them. Germline CDR1 is SNHLY and CDR2 is FYNNEI. The CDR3 totals 11 residues. CDR3 bases: TGTGCCACCATACCCTACAATGAGCAGTTCTTC. Its protein product is CATIPYNEQFF. The full variable domain, with the rest looked up from reference TRBV2 and TRBJ2-1, is EPEVTQTPSHQVTQMGQEVILRCVPISNHLYFYWYRQILGQKVEFLVSFYNNEISEKSEIFDDQFSVERPDGSNFTLKIRSTKLEDSAMYFCATIPYNEQFFGPGTRLTVL.

The chain recombines TRBV28 with TRBJ2-7; TRBD2 agrees at 8 bases. V was pared by 8 bases and J by 4 bases, with 7 bases of the junction left unmatched. Germline V gives CDR1 MDHEN, CDR2 SYDVKM. The CDR3 consists of 13 residues. The chain's CDR3 is CASRRLARYEQYF. The CDR3 region has the DNA TGTGCCAGCCGAAGACTAGCGAGATACGAGCAGTACTTC.

The chain joins TRBV5-4 to TRBJ2-7; 9 positions agree with TRBD1. Unmatched junction bases numbered 7, after V lost 5 bases and J lost 1 base. Per germline, CDR1 SGHNT and CDR2 YYREEE (reference sequence). This CDR3 contains 15 residues. In nucleotides, the CDR3 is TGTGCCAGCAGTCCCGGACAGGGGATATCCTACGAGCAGTACTTC. Translation: CASSPGQGISYEQYF.

The chain joins TRBV19 to TRBJ1-2, with D tentatively TRBD1 (6 bases). Germline CDR1 is LNHDA and CDR2 is SQIVND (reference sequence). V lost 5 bases to trimming and J lost 4 bases, with 11 bases between them. This CDR3 has 13 residues. DNA of the CDR3: TGTGCCAGTAGTGCCGGGACAACCTATGGCTACACCTTC. It encodes CASSAGTTYGYTF.

The rearrangement uses TRBV28 and TRBJ1-5, with D maybe TRBD1 (6 bases). Looked up from germline, CDR1 is MDHEN and CDR2 is SYDVKM. The CDR3 has 12 amino acids. With 6 bases removed from V and 6 bases from J, the gap between germline ends came to 9 bases. The CDR3 DNA reads TGTGCCAGCAGGACAGGTAGTCAGCCCCAGCATTTT. This encodes CASRTGSQPQHF.

This clone was picked up a small number of times. The V and J genes are TRBV30 and TRBJ2-2; tentative D call: TRBD1 (6 bases). The CDR3 has 13 residues. Germline loops: CDR1 GTSNPN, CDR2 SVGIG (reference sequence). The ends were cut back, 2 bases at V and 7 bases at J, with 11 bases in the middle. CDR3 sequence reads: CAWSLGAGGELFF. CDR3 coding DNA: TGTGCCTGGAGTTTGGGGGCGGGCGGGGAGCTGTTTTTT.

For the CDR3, the DNA is TGTGCCAGCAGATATGGGGCTCGGACTTATGGCTACACCTTC. Translated, it gives CASRYGARTYGYTF. The chain joins TRBV28 to TRBJ1-2, with TRBD1 as a possible D gene (5 bases). Trimming stripped 6 bases from V and 5 bases from J, with 16 bases between. The CDR3 loop spans 14 amino acids. CDR1 is MDHEN, CDR2 SYDVKM, per germline.

The CDR3 is CASSRGRSSGNTIYF. CDR3 coding DNA: TGTGCCAGCTCACGGGGACGGAGCTCTGGAAACACCATATATTTT. V usage is TRBV18 and J usage is TRBJ1-3; TRBD1 might be the D (5 bases). This CDR3 spans 15 amino acids. The V and J ends lost 4 bases and 0 bases respectively, with 10 bases between them. CDR1 is KGHSH and CDR2 is LQKENI in the germline V gene.

This rearrangement joins TRBV18 to TRBJ1-1; tentative D call: TRBD1 (6 bases). The germline CDR1 and CDR2 sequences are KGHSH and LQKENI. V lost 5 bases and J 1 base, leaving 8 bases between the germline ends. The CDR3 runs 13 residues. DNA of the CDR3: TGTGCCAGCTCAGCGGACAGGAACACTGAAGCTTTCTTT. It encodes CASSADRNTEAFF.